Below, 8 T cell receptor beta chains from the same sample are listed, as sequenced in a study of vaccination and CD4 T cells after COVID-19. Their cognate antigens are unknown. The Oncomine TCR Beta short-read assay sequenced DNA from cultured CD4+ T cells. Each CDR3 protein is one row after TCRdb ran MiXCR on the PCR reads. The profile shows about 14,000 distinct CDR3 sequences, nearly 35% of them singletons. The treatment: roughly 11-day PBMC culture with coronavirus spike peptide pools or control peptides (ViraFEST assay). Material: cultured CD4+ T cells from blood. Receptors were obtained from a human donor with COVID-19.

The chain has TRBV6-1 and TRBJ2-7; D possibly corresponds to TRBD1 (6 bases). The CDR3 runs 15 residues. The germline V gene encodes CDR1 MNHNS and CDR2 SASEGT. Between the trimmed V and J ends, which lost 5 bases and 3 bases, there was a span of 17 bases. As DNA, the CDR3 is TGTGCCAGCAGTCTCTCTAATAACAGGGTCTACGAGCAGTACTTC. Its protein product is CASSLSNNRVYEQYF.

The chain recombines TRBV19 with TRBJ1-3, with 10 bases identical to TRBD1. The CDR3 length is 15 residues. J was trimmed by 0 bases and V by 9 bases; bases with no gene match: 5. Germline values: CDR1 LNHDA, CDR2 SQIVND (reference sequence). CDR3 DNA sequence: TGTGCCAGCCAAAGACAGGGGGCCTCTGGAAACACCATATATTTT. It codes for CASQRQGASGNTIYF. Variable domain in full (rest from reference TRBV19 and TRBJ1-3): DGGITQSPKYLFRKEGQNVTLSCEQNLNHDAMYWYRQDPGQGLRLIYYSQIVNDFQKGDIAEGYSVSREKKESFPLTVTSAQKNPTAFYLCASQRQGASGNTIYFGEGSWLTVV.

This clonotype was counted between two and nine times. The chain joins TRBV7-2 to TRBJ1-5, with D unclear. Trimming shortened V by 5 bases and J by 5 bases, and 13 bases separated the two germline ends. Germline V CDR1 and CDR2: SGHTA, FQGNSA. CDR3 length equals 14 residues. CDR3 in amino acids: CASSPAGFYQPQHF. The DNA of the CDR3 is TGTGCCAGCAGCCCTGCCGGCTTCTATCAGCCCCAGCATTTT.

This clonotype was observed a handful of times. The chain joins TRBV20-1 to TRBJ1-6; 9 positions match TRBD1. Germline V gene lookup returns CDR1 DFQATT and CDR2 SNEGSKA (reference sequence). The CDR3 has 19 residues. Trimming removed 1 base from V and 5 bases from J; junction bases left unmatched: 15. CDR3 sequence reads: CSARVTRDREVRNNSPLHF. CDR3 coding DNA: TGCAGTGCTAGAGTTACCCGGGACAGGGAGGTACGGAATAATTCACCCCTCCACTTT.

A few counts support this clonotype. The rearrangement uses TRBV30 and TRBJ2-2; 7 bases align to TRBD2. The ends lost 0 bases at V and 7 bases at J; junction bases unmatched: 5. The germline V gene encodes CDR1 GTSNPN and CDR2 SVGIG (reference sequence). This CDR3 has 14 residues. For the CDR3, the DNA is TGTGCCTGGAGTGTAGGACTAGTTAACGGGGAGCTGTTTTTT. This gives the protein CAWSVGLVNGELFF.

A few counts support this clonotype. CDR3 nucleotides: TGCAGTGCTCCGGGACAGGAGTCAGGCCGCCCCAGCAATCAGCCCCAGCATTTT. Its translation: CSAPGQESGRPSNQPQHF. The genes are TRBV20-1 and TRBJ1-5, with TRBD1 identical over 8 bases. The junction had 16 bases not matched to a gene; V was cut back by 5 bases and J by 1 base. The CDR3 loop spans 18 amino acids. Germline CDR1 DFQATT, CDR2 SNEGSKA (reference sequence).

The chain uses TRBV6-1 and TRBJ1-2; D unresolved. The germline V gene encodes CDR1 MNHNS and CDR2 SASEGT. V was clipped by 7 bases and J by 5 bases, with 17 bases between them. The CDR3 length is 14 residues. The CDR3 reads CASNTDRRAYGYTF. Written as DNA, the CDR3 is TGTGCCAGCAATACCGACCGAAGGGCGTATGGCTACACCTTC.

V usage is TRBV6-1 and J usage is TRBJ1-3; 9 bases are shared with TRBD1. V was clipped by 5 bases and J by 5 bases; unmatched bases: 7. CDR3 length: 15 residues. The germline gives CDR1 MNHNS, CDR2 SASEGT. The CDR3 here is CASSPGTGNRNTIYF. The CDR3 nucleotides are TGTGCCAGCAGTCCCGGGACAGGGAACAGAAACACCATATATTTT.